The 16 T cell receptor beta chains below all came from one sample that was sequenced in a study of early T cells in non-severe SARS-CoV-2 infection. TCRdb re-called the 5' RACE reads with MiXCR, one entry per CDR3 protein. There are about 48,000 distinct CDR3 sequences in the sample; roughly 13% occur only once, and more than 8.5% lies in the top ten. The specimen sequenced was whole blood. These receptor sequences come from an adult who was a healthcare worker with PCR-confirmed SARS-CoV-2 infection or an uninfected control (not recorded which).

This chain connects TRBV18 to TRBJ1-3; D is ambiguous. CDR3 length: 14 amino acids. The germline V gene encodes CDR1 KGHSH and CDR2 LQKENI. Trimming took 2 bases from V and 4 from J, leaving 9 bases between them. CDR3 residues: CASSPLLQGNTIYF. DNA of the CDR3: TGTGCCAGCTCACCATTACTGCAGGGAAACACCATATATTTT. Based on the CDR3 plus reference TRBV18 and TRBJ1-3, the full variable domain is NAGVMQNPRHLVRRRGQEARLRCSPMKGHSHVYWYRQLPEEGLKFMVYLQKENIIDESGMPKERFSAEFPKEGPSILRIQQVVRGDSAAYFCASSPLLQGNTIYFGEGSWLTVV.

This clonotype has a count of ten or more. The chain links TRBV7-6 to TRBJ1-2, with 7 bases fitting TRBD1. This CDR3 region has 16 residues. Germline values: CDR1 SGHVS, CDR2 FNYEAQ. With V trimmed by 3 bases and J by 2 bases, 9 bases remained unmatched. CDR3 in DNA: TGTGCCAGCAGCTTGTTCTCAGGGACAGCCAACTATGGCTACACCTTC. Amino acids: CASSLFSGTANYGYTF. Full variable domain (rest looked up from reference TRBV7-6 and TRBJ1-2): GAGVSQSPRYKVTKRGQDVALRCDPISGHVSLYWYRQALGQGPEFLTYFNYEAQQDKSGLPNDRFSAERPEGSISTLTIQRTEQRDSAMYRCASSLFSGTANYGYTFGSGTRLTVV.

The genes are TRBV6-6 and TRBJ2-5; 10 positions match TRBD1. Looked up from germline, CDR1 is MNHNY and CDR2 is SVGAGI (reference sequence). This CDR3 has 16 amino acids. V lost 4 bases to trimming and J lost 2 bases; unmatched junction nucleotides: 7. The CDR3 bases are TGTGCCAGCAGTTCCCCTGACAGGGGGCGGCAAGAGACCCAGTACTTC. Protein: CASSSPDRGRQETQYF.

Only a few counts were recorded for this clonotype. The CDR3 spells CASSIKAGREAFF. CDR3 DNA sequence: TGTGCCAGTAGTATCAAGGCGGGTCGTGAAGCTTTCTTT. The chain combines TRBV19 with TRBJ1-1; D gene unclear. The CDR3 is 13 amino acids. Germline V gene sequence: CDR1 LNHDA, CDR2 SQIVND (reference sequence). V shed 3 bases and J shed 7 bases, with 12 bases lying between them.

Ten or more counts support this clonotype. The chain carries TRBV27 and TRBJ1-2, with 11 bases lining up with TRBD1. The germline CDR1 and CDR2 sequences are MNHEY and SMNVEV (reference sequence). With 9 bases clipped from V and 6 bases from J, the junction kept 9 bases outside the gene matches. This CDR3 region has 14 residues. The CDR3, as DNA: TGTGCCAGTCAATCTACGGGACAGGGGGATGGCTACACCTTC. Encoded protein: CASQSTGQGDGYTF.

This clonotype was seen repeatedly, ten times or more. This chain links TRBV18 with TRBJ1-2; D gene ambiguous. The CDR3 totals 16 residues. Germline assignment: CDR1 KGHSH and CDR2 LQKENI. The V end was cut by 1 base, the J end by 2 bases, with 14 bases between. CDR3 residues: CASSPQRPISNYGYTF. CDR3 in DNA: TGTGCCAGCTCACCACAAAGACCGATTTCAAACTATGGCTACACCTTC.

The sample holds many counts of this clonotype. The genes are TRBV6-5 and TRBJ2-7, with D perhaps being TRBD1 or TRBD2 (5 bases each). The CDR3 is 12 residues long. Deletions cut 5 bases from V and 7 bases from J, with 12 bases between. Germline V gene lookup returns CDR1 MNHEY and CDR2 SVGAGI. In nucleotides, the CDR3 is TGTGCCAGCAGTCTCCTTGGGGGAGAGCAGTACTTC. It translates to CASSLLGGEQYF.

This clonotype was found many times. V gene TRBV7-9 combines with J gene TRBJ1-4; unclear D gene. The length of the CDR3 is 15 residues. Germline V lookup: CDR1 SEHNR, CDR2 FQNEAQ (reference sequence). Trimming shortened V by 2 bases and J by 4 bases, and 11 bases separated the two germline ends. Written as DNA, the CDR3 is TGTGCCAGCAGCTTATCAGGCCAGTTTAATGAAAAACTGTTTTTT. Protein sequence: CASSLSGQFNEKLFF.

This clonotype turned up a few times. The chain links TRBV11-2 to TRBJ1-6; D is uncertain. The length of the CDR3 is 13 residues. CDR1 is SGHAT and CDR2 is FQNNGV in the germline V gene. The V end was cut by 3 bases, the J end by 5 bases, with 5 bases between. This CDR3 reads CASSLADNSPLHF. CDR3 sequence (DNA): TGTGCCAGCAGCTTGGCTGATAATTCACCCCTCCACTTT.

This clonotype occurred many times. The V gene is TRBV4-1, the J gene TRBJ1-5; tentatively, D is TRBD1 (5 bases). V was trimmed by 3 bases and J by 7 bases, leaving 13 bases between them. The CDR3 runs 14 residues. The germline V gene encodes CDR1 MGHRA and CDR2 YSYEKL. The CDR3 spells CASSHQTEPQPQHF. The CDR3 nucleotides read TGCGCCAGCAGCCATCAGACAGAACCCCAGCCCCAGCATTTT.

This clonotype was recorded many times. The chain combines TRBV7-6 with TRBJ1-1; 7 bases match TRBD1. CDR3 length: 15 residues. Germline V gene lookup returns CDR1 SGHVS and CDR2 FNYEAQ. V trimming: 5 bases; J trimming: 11 bases; junction bases outside the gene matches: 17. In DNA form, the CDR3 reads TGTGCCAGCAGCCGAGCGAGGGACAGTCCAAGGGGGGCTTTCTTT. Amino acids: CASSRARDSPRGAFF.

This clonotype was found many times. The chain is built from TRBV2 and TRBJ2-7; 8 bases are a match to TRBD2. V was pared by 3 bases and J by 5 bases, with 12 bases of the junction left unmatched. This CDR3 spans 16 amino acids. The germline V gene encodes CDR1 SNHLY and CDR2 FYNNEI. In DNA, the CDR3 is TGTGCCAGCAGTGAGGTGTTAGCGGGGCCGGGGGACGAGCAGTACTTC. Residues: CASSEVLAGPGDEQYF.

This clonotype appeared a single time. V gene TRBV7-6 combines with J gene TRBJ2-5; no clear D gene. Germline CDR1 reads SGHVS; CDR2 reads FNYEAQ. Trimming cost V 1 base and J 4 bases, with 10 bases left between them. The CDR3 is 14 residues long. CDR3 loop: CASSLVQPGETQYF. In nucleotides, the CDR3 is TGTGCCAGCAGCTTAGTACAGCCCGGAGAGACCCAGTACTTC.

This clonotype was found many times. The chain carries TRBV27 and TRBJ1-5, with TRBD1 as a possible D gene (6 bases). Trimming left V 2 bases short and J 0 bases short, with 11 bases between. CDR3 length: 16 amino acids. In germline, CDR1 is MNHEY, CDR2 SMNVEV (reference sequence). The CDR3 DNA is TGTGCCAGCAGTTTAGGTACAGGGTATAGCAATCAGCCCCAGCATTTT. Translated, it gives CASSLGTGYSNQPQHF.

This clonotype was seen at least ten times. The chain links TRBV14 to TRBJ1-5, with 10 bases aligning to TRBD1. V was pared by 5 bases and J by 6 bases, with 4 bases of the junction left unmatched. This CDR3 has 14 residues. The germline V gene has CDR1 SGHDN and CDR2 FVKESK. The chain's CDR3 is CASSTDRGLQPQHF. DNA of the CDR3: TGTGCCAGCAGCACTGACAGGGGGCTTCAGCCCCAGCATTTT.

Many counts were recorded for this clonotype. V is TRBV4-1 and J is TRBJ2-1; the D gene is possibly TRBD2 (5 bases). The V end was cut by 2 bases, the J end by 0 bases, with 17 bases between. The CDR3 has 18 amino acids. Germline V CDR1 and CDR2: MGHRA, YSYEKL. The CDR3 sequence is CASSQNQNLGSSYNEQFF. For the CDR3, the DNA is TGCGCCAGCAGCCAAAATCAAAATTTAGGGAGCTCCTACAATGAGCAGTTCTTC.